The text below deals with one T cell receptor beta chain. The data were obtained in a study of control samples from healthy donors and cancer patients. Sequenced by immunoSEQ multiplex PCR; TCRdb stores in-frame clones only, minus some. Of 90,000 to 120,000 clones listed, approximately 84% are singletons. The CDR3 has 16 amino acids. From germline, CDR1 is MGHRA and CDR2 YSYEKL. Trimming took off 1 base at V and 5 bases at J, with 14 bases between the two ends. The genes are TRBV4-1 and TRBJ2-2; D is unclear. Sequenced input: blood. The clonotype comes from a man between 18 and 29 years old in good health. The CDR3 sequence: CASSQALYSTTGELFF. DNA for the CDR3: TGCGCCAGCAGCCAAGCCCTCTACAGCACAACCGGGGAGCTGTTTTTT.